This TCR beta chain is drawn from a study of OX40 agonist ivuxolimab in advanced cancers. Study details: Ivuxolimab, an antibody acting as an agonist of OX40 (CD134), was used to treat patients. Anti-PD-1, anti-PD-L1 or anti-CTLA-4 therapy given earlier was allowed, and approximately 40% had some. Each patient was given ivuxolimab into a vein every 2 weeks, at 0.01 to 10 mg/kg. Whole-study findings and limits: Part of the nonresponder group also had normalized T-cell clonal expansion that was low.

The CDR3 totals 13 residues. V gave up 3 bases and J gave up 4 bases, with 10 bases separating them. The V gene's germline CDR1 is LNHDA and CDR2 SQIVND (reference sequence). This clone was seen only once. Its antigen is currently unknown. Repertoires were generated with immunoSEQ multiplex PCR, while TCRdb's copy carries only in-frame clones and drops some. The sample lists around 68,000 clones; roughly 84% were seen once. The clonotype originates from an adult with an advanced solid tumor such as melanoma, head and neck, liver or kidney cancer. This chain links TRBV19 with TRBJ2-7, with D unresolved. This material consisted of CD4+ or CD8+ T cells sorted from blood, taken in a trial of the OX40 agonist ivuxolimab. The CDR3 is CASSMRHPYEQYF. CDR3 nucleotides: TGTGCCAGTAGTATGAGGCATCCATACGAGCAGTACTTC.